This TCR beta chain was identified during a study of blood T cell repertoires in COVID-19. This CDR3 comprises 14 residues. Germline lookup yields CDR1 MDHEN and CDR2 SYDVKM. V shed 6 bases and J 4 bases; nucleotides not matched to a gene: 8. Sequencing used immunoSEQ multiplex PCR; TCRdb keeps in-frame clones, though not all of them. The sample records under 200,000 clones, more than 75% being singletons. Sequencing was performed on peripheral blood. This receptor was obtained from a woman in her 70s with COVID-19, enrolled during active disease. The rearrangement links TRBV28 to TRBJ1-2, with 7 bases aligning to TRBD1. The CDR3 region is CASSPSGTVYGYTF. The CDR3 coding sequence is TGTGCCAGCAGCCCCTCCGGGACAGTCTATGGCTACACCTTC.